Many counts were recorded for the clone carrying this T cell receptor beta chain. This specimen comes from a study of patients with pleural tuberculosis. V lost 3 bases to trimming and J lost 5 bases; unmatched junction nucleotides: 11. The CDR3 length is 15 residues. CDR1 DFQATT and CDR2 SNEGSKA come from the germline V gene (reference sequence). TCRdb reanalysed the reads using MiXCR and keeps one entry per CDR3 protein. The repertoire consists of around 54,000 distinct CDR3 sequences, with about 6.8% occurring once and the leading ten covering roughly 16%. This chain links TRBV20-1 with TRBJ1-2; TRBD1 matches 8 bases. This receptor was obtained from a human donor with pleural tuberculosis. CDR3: CSASPRGPLEYGYTF. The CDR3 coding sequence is TGCAGTGCTAGCCCCAGGGGGCCCCTTGAATATGGCTACACCTTC.